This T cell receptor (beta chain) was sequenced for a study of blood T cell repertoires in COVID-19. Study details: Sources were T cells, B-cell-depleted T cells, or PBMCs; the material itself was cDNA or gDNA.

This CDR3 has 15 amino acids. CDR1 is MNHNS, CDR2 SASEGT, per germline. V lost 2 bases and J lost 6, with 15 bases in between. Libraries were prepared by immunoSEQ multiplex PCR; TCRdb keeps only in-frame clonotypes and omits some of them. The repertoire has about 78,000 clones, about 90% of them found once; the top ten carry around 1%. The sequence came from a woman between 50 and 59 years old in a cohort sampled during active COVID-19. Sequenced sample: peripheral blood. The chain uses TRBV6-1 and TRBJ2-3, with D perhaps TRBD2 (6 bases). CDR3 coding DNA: TGTGCCAGCAGTGAACCGGGGGTGGGGTACGATACGCAGTATTTT. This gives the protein CASSEPGVGYDTQYF.